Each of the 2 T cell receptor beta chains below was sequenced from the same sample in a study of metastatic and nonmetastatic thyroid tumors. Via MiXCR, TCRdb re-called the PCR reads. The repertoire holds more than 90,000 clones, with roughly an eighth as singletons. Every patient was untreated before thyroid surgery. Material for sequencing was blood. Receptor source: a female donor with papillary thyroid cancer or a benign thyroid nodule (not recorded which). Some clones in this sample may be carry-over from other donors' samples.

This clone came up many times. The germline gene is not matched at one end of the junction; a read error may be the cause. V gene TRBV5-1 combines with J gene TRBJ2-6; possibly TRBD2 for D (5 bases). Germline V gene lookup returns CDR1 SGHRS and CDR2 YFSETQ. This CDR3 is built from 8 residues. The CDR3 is CASSSAAF. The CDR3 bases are TGCGCCAGCAGCTCAGCGGCTTTC. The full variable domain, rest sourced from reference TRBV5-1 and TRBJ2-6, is KAGVTQTPRYLIKTRGQQVTLSCSPISGHRSVSWYQQTPGQGLQFLFEYFSETQRNKGNFPGRFSGRQFSNSRSEMNVSTLELGDSALYLCASSSAAFGAGSRLTVL.

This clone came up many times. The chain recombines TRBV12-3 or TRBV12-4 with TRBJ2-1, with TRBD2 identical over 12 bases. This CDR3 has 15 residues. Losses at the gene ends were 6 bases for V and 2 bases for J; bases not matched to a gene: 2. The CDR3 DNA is TGTGCCAGCAGGCCTAGCGGGAGGGCCTACAATGAGCAGTTCTTC. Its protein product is CASRPSGRAYNEQFF.